These 7 T cell receptor beta chains were sequenced from one sample in a study of PD-1 blockade in mismatch repair-deficient tumors. The protocol was immunoSEQ multiplex PCR, while the TCRdb copy is restricted to in-frame clones and leaves out a portion. The repertoire has around 25,000 clones, approximately 84% of them found once; the top ten carry about 2.7%. Sequencing used PBMCs, obtained before pembrolizumab treatment. The receptors derive from an adult with mismatch repair-deficient cancer.

V and J are TRBV19 and TRBJ1-4; no definite D call. Trimming removed 5 bases from V and 0 bases from J, with 13 bases in between. The V gene's germline CDR1 is LNHDA and CDR2 SQIVND (reference sequence). CDR3 size: 16 residues. The CDR3 loop reads CASSARSGTTNEKLFF. The DNA of the CDR3 is TGTGCCAGTAGTGCCAGATCCGGGACAACTAATGAAAAACTGTTTTTT.

The rearrangement links TRBV6-5 to TRBJ2-2; 11 nucleotides agree with TRBD2. After removal of 6 bases from V and 7 bases from J, the junction contained 4 bases not matched to a gene. The germline V gene has CDR1 MNHEY and CDR2 SVGAGI. This CDR3 has 14 amino acids. CDR3 amino acids: CASRLAGVGGELFF. For the CDR3, the DNA is TGTGCCAGCAGACTAGCGGGAGTCGGCGGGGAGCTGTTTTTT.

The V call is TRBV27, the J call TRBJ2-5; perhaps TRBD1 as D (5 bases). Germline-derived CDR1 and CDR2 are MNHEY and SMNVEV (reference sequence). V gave up 6 bases and J gave up 2 bases, with 16 bases separating them. The CDR3 has 15 amino acids. For the CDR3, the DNA is TGTGCCAGCAGCTTCTGGGGCGCCCCTCAAGAGACCCAGTACTTC. Protein: CASSFWGAPQETQYF.

This clone was detected only once. The chain combines TRBV7-8 with TRBJ2-1; 8 bases align to TRBD2. Trimming took 3 bases from V and 7 from J; bases not matched to a gene: 5. CDR3 length equals 14 residues. Germline V CDR1 and CDR2: SGHVS, FQNEAQ. CDR3 in DNA: TGTGCCAGCAGCTTGTCAGCGGGAGAAAATGAGCAGTTCTTC. This sequence encodes CASSLSAGENEQFF.

The rearrangement uses TRBV18 and TRBJ1-4; no clear D. The CDR3 spans 15 residues. V gave up 4 bases and J gave up 3 bases, with 12 bases separating them. The germline V gene encodes CDR1 KGHSH and CDR2 LQKENI. The CDR3 here is CASSQESIPNEKLFF. The CDR3 nucleotides read TGTGCCAGCTCACAAGAGTCTATCCCTAATGAAAAACTGTTTTTT.

This clone came up a few times. This chain joins TRBV10-3 and TRBJ2-7, with 14 bases matching TRBD2. The CDR3 loop spans 14 amino acids. Trimming at V came to 7 bases and at J to 4 bases, leaving 3 bases not matched to a gene. Germline V lookup: CDR1 ENHRY, CDR2 SYGVKD. The CDR3 nucleotides are TGTGCCATCAAGGGGACTAGCGGGAGTTACGAGCAGTACTTC. Protein product: CAIKGTSGSYEQYF.

This chain joins TRBV29-1 and TRBJ1-2; tentatively, D is TRBD1 (5 bases). Between the trimmed V and J ends, which lost 2 bases and 7 bases, there was a span of 20 bases. This CDR3 is built from 15 residues. Germline CDR1 is SQVTM and CDR2 is ANQGSEA. The CDR3 spells CSVENPTGSPFGYTF. In DNA, the CDR3 is TGCAGCGTTGAAAATCCCACAGGAAGCCCGTTTGGCTACACCTTC.